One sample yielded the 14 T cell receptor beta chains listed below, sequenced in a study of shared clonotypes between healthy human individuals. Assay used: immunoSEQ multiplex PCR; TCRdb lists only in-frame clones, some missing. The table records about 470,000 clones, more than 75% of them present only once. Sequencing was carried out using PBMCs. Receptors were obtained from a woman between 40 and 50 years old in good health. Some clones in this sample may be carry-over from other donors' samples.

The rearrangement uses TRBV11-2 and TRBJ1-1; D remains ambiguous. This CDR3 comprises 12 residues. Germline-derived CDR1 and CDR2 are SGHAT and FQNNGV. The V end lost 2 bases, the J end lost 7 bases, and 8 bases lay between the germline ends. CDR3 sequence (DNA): TGTGCCAGCAGCTTATGGCCAAATGAAGCTTTCTTT. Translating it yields CASSLWPNEAFF.

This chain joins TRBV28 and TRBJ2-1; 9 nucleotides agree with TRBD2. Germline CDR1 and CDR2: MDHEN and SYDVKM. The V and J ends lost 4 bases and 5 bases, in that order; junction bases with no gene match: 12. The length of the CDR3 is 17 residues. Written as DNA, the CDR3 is TGTGCCAGCAGTTCACTGCGGCTAGCGGGAATTAACAATGAGCAGTTCTTC. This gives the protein CASSSLRLAGINNEQFF.

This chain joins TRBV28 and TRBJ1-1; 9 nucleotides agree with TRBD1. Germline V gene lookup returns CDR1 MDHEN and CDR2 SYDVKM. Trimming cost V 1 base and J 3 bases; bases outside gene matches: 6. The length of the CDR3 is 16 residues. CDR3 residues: CASSLLGTGMDTEAFF. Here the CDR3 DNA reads TGTGCCAGCAGTTTATTAGGGACAGGGATGGACACTGAAGCTTTCTTT. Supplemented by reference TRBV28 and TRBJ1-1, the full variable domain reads DVKVTQSSRYLVKRTGEKVFLECVQDMDHENMFWYRQDPGLGLRLIYFSYDVKMKEKGDIPEGYSVSREKKERFSLILESASTNQTSMYLCASSLLGTGMDTEAFFGQGTRLTVV.

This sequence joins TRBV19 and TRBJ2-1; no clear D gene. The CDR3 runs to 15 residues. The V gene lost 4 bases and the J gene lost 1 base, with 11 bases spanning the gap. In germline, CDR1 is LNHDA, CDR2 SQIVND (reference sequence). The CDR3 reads CASSTRTGSYNEQFF. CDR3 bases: TGTGCCAGTAGTACCCGGACGGGTTCCTACAATGAGCAGTTCTTC.

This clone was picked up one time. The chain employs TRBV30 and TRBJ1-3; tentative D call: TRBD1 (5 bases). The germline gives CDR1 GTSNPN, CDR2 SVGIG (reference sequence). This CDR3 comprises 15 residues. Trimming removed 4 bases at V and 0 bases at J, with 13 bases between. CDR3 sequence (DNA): TGTGCCTGGAATCGCGACAGTCTCTCTGGAAACACCATATATTTT. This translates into CAWNRDSLSGNTIYF.

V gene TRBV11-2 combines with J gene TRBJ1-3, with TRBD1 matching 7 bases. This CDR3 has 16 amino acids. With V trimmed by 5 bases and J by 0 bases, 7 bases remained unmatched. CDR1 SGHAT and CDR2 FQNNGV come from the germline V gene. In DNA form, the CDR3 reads TGTGCCAGCAGCCCAAGACAGGGTAGCTCTGGAAACACCATATATTTT. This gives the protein CASSPRQGSSGNTIYF. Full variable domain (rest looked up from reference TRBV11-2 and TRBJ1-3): EAGVAQSPRYKIIEKRQSVAFWCNPISGHATLYWYQQILGQGPKLLIQFQNNGVVDDSQLPKDRFSAERLKGVDSTLKIQPAKLEDSAVYLCASSPRQGSSGNTIYFGEGSWLTVV.

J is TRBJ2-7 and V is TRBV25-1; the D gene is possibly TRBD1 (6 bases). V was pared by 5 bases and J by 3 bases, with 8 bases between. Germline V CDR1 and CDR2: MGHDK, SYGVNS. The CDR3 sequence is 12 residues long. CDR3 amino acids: CASSQQGYEQYF. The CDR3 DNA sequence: TGTGCCAGCAGTCAACAGGGCTACGAGCAGTACTTC.

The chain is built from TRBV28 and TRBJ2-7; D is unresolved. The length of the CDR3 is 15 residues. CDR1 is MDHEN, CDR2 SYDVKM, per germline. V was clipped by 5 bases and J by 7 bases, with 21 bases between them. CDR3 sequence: CASSEAGMGRGEQYF. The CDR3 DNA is TGTGCCAGCAGTGAGGCAGGTATGGGAAGAGGAGAGCAGTACTTC.

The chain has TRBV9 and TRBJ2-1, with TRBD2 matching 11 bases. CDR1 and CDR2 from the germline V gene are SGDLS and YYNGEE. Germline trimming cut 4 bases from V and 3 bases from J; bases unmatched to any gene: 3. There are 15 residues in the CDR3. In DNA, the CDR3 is TGTGCCAGCAGCAAAACTAGCGGGAGCTACAATGAGCAGTTCTTC. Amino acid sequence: CASSKTSGSYNEQFF.

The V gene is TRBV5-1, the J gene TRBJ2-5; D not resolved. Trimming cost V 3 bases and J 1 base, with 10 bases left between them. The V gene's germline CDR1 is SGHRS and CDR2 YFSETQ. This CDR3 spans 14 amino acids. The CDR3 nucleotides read TGCGCCAGCAGCTCGGACGGAATCCAAGAGACCCAGTACTTC. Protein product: CASSSDGIQETQYF. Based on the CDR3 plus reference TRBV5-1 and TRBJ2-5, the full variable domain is KAGVTQTPRYLIKTRGQQVTLSCSPISGHRSVSWYQQTPGQGLQFLFEYFSETQRNKGNFPGRFSGRQFSNSRSEMNVSTLELGDSALYLCASSSDGIQETQYFGPGTRLLVL.

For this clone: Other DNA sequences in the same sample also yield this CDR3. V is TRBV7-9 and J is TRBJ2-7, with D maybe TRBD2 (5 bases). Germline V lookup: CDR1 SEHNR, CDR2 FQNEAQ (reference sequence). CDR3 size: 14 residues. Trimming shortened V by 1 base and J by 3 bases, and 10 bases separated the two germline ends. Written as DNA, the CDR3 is TGTGCCAGCAGCTTAGGAGGGTTGAGCTACGAGCAGTACTTC. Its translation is CASSLGGLSYEQYF.

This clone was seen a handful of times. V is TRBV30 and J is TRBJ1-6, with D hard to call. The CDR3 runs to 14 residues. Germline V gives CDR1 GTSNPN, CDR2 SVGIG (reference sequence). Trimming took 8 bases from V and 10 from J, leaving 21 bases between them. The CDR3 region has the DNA TGTGCCAGTACGGCGGGAAACCCGGGGTCACCCCTCCACTTT. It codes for CASTAGNPGSPLHF.

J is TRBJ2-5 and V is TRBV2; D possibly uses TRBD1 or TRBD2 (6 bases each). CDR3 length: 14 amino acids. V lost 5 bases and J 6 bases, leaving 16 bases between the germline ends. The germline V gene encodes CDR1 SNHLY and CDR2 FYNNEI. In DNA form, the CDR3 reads TGTGCCAGCAGTAATACGGGGGCAGGGAAGACCCAGTACTTC. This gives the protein CASSNTGAGKTQYF.

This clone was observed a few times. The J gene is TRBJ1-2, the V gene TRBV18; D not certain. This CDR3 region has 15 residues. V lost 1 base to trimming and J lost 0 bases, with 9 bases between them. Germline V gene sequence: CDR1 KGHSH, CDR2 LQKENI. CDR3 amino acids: CASSPRASSNYGYTF. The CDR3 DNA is TGTGCCAGCTCACCACGGGCATCTTCTAACTATGGCTACACCTTC.